The source of this T cell receptor (beta chain) is a study of T cell responses to AZD1222 COVID-19 vaccine. Study results and limitations: Females made up more of the donors, who were largely white British, and clonal diversity may have come out too low. Spike-specific TCR repertoires showed rising breadth and depth after two AZD1222 doses. Seropositive at baseline were only a handful of AZD1222 recipients.

Method: immunoSEQ multiplex PCR; TCRdb's copy keeps in-frame clones and lacks some. The table shows roughly 120,000 clones, with around 85% occurring only once. About this clone: Its cognate antigen is unknown.

CDR1 and CDR2 from the germline V gene are SEHNR and FQNEAQ (reference sequence). CDR3 length equals 15 residues. The germline V and J ends were trimmed by 0 bases and 6 bases, with 11 bases remaining between them. The specimen comprised peripheral blood, sampled on day 0 of MenACWY control vaccination. The rearrangement uses TRBV7-9 and TRBJ2-2, with a tentative D call TRBD1 (6 bases). The clonotype comes from an adult in good health. The CDR3 reads CASSLALGAAGELFF. CDR3 nucleotide sequence: TGTGCCAGCAGCTTAGCGTTGGGGGCCGCCGGGGAGCTGTTTTTT.